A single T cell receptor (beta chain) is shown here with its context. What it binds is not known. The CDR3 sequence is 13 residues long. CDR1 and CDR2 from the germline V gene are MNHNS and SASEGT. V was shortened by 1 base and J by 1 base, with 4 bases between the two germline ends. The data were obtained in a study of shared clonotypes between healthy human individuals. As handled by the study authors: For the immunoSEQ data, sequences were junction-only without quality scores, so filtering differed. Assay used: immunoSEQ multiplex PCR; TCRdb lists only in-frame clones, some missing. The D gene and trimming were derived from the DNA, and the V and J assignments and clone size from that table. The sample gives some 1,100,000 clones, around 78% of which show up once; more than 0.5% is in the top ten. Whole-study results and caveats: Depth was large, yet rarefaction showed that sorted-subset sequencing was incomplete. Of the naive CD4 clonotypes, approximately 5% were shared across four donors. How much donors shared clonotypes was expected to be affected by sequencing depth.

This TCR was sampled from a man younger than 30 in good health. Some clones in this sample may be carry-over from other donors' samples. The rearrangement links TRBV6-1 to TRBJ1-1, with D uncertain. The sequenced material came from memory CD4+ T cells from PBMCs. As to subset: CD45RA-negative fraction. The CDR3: CASSEDANTEAFF. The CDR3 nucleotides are TGTGCCAGCAGTGAAGATGCGAACACTGAAGCTTTCTTT.